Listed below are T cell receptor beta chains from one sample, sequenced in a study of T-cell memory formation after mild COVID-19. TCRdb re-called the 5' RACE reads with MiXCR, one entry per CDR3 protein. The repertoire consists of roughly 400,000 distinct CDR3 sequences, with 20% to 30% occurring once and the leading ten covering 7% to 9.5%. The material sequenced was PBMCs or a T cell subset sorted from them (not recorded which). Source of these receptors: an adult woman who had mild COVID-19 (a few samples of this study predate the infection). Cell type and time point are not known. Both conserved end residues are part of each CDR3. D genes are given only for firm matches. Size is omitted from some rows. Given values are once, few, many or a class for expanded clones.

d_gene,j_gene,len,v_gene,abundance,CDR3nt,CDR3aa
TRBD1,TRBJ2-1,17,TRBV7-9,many,TGTGCCAGCAGCTTTTATGGGAGACAGGGGAAGGACAATGAGCAGTTCTTC,CASSFYGRQGKDNEQFF
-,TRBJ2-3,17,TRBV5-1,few,TGCGCCAGCTCGCCTTTAGGGGGGCGCGGGGACGAAGATACGCAGTATTTT,CASSPLGGRGDEDTQYF
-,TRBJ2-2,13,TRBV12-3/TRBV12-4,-,TGTGCCAGCAGTTTTTTGACGACCGGGGAGCTGTTTTTT,CASSFLTTGELFF
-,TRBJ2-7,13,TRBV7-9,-,TGTGCCAGCAGTTTCAGGGGGGACTACGAGCAGTACTTC,CASSFRGDYEQYF
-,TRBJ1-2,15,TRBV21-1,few,TGTGCCAGCAGCAAAGAGGGCAGGGGAGAGGATGGCTACACCTTC,CASSKEGRGEDGYTF
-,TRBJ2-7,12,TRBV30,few,TGTGCCTGGAGTAGGACCATGGGTGAGCAGTACTTC,CAWSRTMGEQYF
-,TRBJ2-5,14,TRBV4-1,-,TGCGCCAGCAGCCAAGATTTTGGGCGGGAGACCCAGTACTTC,CASSQDFGRETQYF
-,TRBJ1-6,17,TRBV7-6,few,TGTGCCAGCAGCTTAGGGACCTCCGGGCCGGATAATTCACCCCTCCACTTT,CASSLGTSGPDNSPLHF
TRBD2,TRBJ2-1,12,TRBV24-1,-,TGTGCCACCAGTGACCCCGGGACTAGCCAGTTCTTC,CATSDPGTSQFF
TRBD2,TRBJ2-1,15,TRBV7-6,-,TGTGCCAGCAGGCAAGGACTAGCGGATTACAATGAGCAGTTCTTC,CASRQGLADYNEQFF
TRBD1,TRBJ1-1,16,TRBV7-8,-,TGTGCCAGCAGCCCTCGCCGGGACAGGCCTAACACTGAAGCTTTCTTT,CASSPRRDRPNTEAFF
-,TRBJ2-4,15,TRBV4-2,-,TGTGCCAGCAGCCAAGAAGGCACGGCCAAAAACATTCAGTACTTC,CASSQEGTAKNIQYF
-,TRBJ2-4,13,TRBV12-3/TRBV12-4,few,TGTGCCAGCGCCCTACAGGGCGGGAACATTCAGTACTTC,CASALQGGNIQYF
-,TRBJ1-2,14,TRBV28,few,TGTGCCAGCAGTCCACCCCGGGGAGGATATGGCTACACCTTC,CASSPPRGGYGYTF
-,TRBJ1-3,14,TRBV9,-,TGTGCCAGCAGCGTCGACCACTCTGGAAACACCATATATTTT,CASSVDHSGNTIYF
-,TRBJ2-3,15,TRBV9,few,TGTGCCAGCAGCGGAGGAGCGGAGAGCACAGATACGCAGTATTTT,CASSGGAESTDTQYF
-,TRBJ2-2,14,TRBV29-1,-,TGCAGCGTTGGTGGGACTCAGAACACCGGGGAGCTGTTTTTT,CSVGGTQNTGELFF
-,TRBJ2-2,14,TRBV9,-,TGTGCCAGCAGCGGGACTCCGAACACCGGGGAGCTGTTTTTT,CASSGTPNTGELFF
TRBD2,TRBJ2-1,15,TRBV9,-,TGTGCCAGCACCCCGGGGGGACTAGCTACTGGTGAGCAGTTCTTC,CASTPGGLATGEQFF
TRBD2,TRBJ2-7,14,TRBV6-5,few,TGTGCCAGCAGTGGGAGCGGGAGAAATTACGAGCAGTACTTC,CASSGSGRNYEQYF
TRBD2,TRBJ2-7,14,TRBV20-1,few,TGCAGTGCCGCGGGGGGCGGTGCCGGCCACGAGCAGTACTTC,CSAAGGGAGHEQYF
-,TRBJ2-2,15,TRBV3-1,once,TGTGCCAGCAGCCAGGGGGGTACCCTCTCCGGGGAGCTGTTTTTT,CASSQGGTLSGELFF
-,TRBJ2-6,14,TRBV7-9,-,TGTGCCAGCAGCCGAGTTTCTGGGGCCAACGTCCTGACTTTC,CASSRVSGANVLTF
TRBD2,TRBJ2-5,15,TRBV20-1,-,TGCAGTGCTGTAAGGACTAGCGGGAGACCTAGACCGTCACACTTC,CSAVRTSGRPRPSHF
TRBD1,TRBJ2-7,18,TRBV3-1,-,TGTGCCAGCAGCCAAGTTACAGGGGGCGGCGGGACGGCCTACGAGCAGTACTTC,CASSQVTGGGGTAYEQYF
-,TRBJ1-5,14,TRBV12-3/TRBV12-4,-,TGTGCCAGCAGCCCGGGACTCCAAAATCAGCCCCAGCATTTT,CASSPGLQNQPQHF
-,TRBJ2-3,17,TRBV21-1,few,TGTGCCAGCAGCAAAGCGACCTACAGTACCTCTGCAGATACGCAGTATTTT,CASSKATYSTSADTQYF
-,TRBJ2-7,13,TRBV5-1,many,TGCGCCAGCAGCGAGGGGGGGATAGGCGAGCAGTACTTC,CASSEGGIGEQYF
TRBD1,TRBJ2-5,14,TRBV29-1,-,TGCAGCGTTCCCCGGACAGGGGGCGAGGAGACCCAGTACTTC,CSVPRTGGEETQYF
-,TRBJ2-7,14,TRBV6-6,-,TGTGCCAGCAGTTACTTACGGTTCTCCTACGAGCAGTACTTC,CASSYLRFSYEQYF
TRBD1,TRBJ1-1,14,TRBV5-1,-,TGCGCCAGCAGCTTGTCGGGACAGGGGGCCCAAGCTTTCTTT,CASSLSGQGAQAFF
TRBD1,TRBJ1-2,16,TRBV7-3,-,TGTGCCAGCAGCCCCGACAGGGCCCGGACCGGAACTGGCTACACCTTC,CASSPDRARTGTGYTF
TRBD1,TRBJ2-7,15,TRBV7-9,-,TGTGCCAGCAGCCCGGGACAGCCCCTATTTGACGAGCAGTACTTC,CASSPGQPLFDEQYF
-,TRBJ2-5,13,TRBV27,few,TGTGCCAGCGCGGACAGGAGGGGGGAGACCCAGTACTTC,CASADRRGETQYF
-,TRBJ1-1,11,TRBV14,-,TGTGCCAGCAGCCATCAGGTTGAAGCTTTCTTT,CASSHQVEAFF
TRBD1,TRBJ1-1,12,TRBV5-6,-,TGTGCCAGCAGCCTATCACAGGGGGCAGCTTTCTTT,CASSLSQGAAFF
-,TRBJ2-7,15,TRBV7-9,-,TGTGCCAGCAGCCCCGGGCGGATGAGCTCCTACGAGCAGTACTTC,CASSPGRMSSYEQYF
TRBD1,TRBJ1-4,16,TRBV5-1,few,TGCGCCAGCAGCTACGGGACAGGGGGATCTAATGAAAAACTGTTTTTT,CASSYGTGGSNEKLFF
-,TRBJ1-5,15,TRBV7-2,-,TGTGCCAGCAGCTGGACGACAGGCCACAATCAGCCCCAGCATTTT,CASSWTTGHNQPQHF
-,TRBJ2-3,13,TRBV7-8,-,TGTGCCACCAGGACAGCAAGCACAGATACGCAGTATTTT,CATRTASTDTQYF
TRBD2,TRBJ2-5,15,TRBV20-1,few,TGCAGTGCTGTCCCTGGCGGGAGGACCCAAGAGACCCAGTACTTC,CSAVPGGRTQETQYF
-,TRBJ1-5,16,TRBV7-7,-,TGTGCTAGCAGCCAGATCGGCCCGTTAGTCGATCAGCCCCAGCATTTT,CASSQIGPLVDQPQHF
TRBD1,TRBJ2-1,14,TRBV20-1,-,TGCAGTGCTAGAGAACAGGGGGAGGACAATGAGCAGTTCTTC,CSAREQGEDNEQFF
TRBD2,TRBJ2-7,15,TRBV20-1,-,TGCAGTGCTATCCACCACGGGGGGGACTCCTACGAGCAGTACTTC,CSAIHHGGDSYEQYF
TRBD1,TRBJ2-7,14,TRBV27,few,TGTGCCAGCAAGATCGACAGGGTGCGTTACGAGCAGTACTTC,CASKIDRVRYEQYF
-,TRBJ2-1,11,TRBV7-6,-,TGTGCCAGCAGCTCGGGCAGAAGGGAGTTCTTC,CASSSGRREFF